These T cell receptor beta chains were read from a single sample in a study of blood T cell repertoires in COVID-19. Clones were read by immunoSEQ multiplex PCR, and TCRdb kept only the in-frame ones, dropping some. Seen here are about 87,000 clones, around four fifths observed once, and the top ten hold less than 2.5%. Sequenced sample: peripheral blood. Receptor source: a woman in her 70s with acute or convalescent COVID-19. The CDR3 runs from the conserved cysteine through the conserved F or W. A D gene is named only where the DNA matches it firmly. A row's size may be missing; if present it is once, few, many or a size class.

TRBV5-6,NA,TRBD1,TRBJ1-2,TGTGCCAGCAGCCCGGACAGGGCCTATGGCTACACCTTC,CASSPDRAYGYTF
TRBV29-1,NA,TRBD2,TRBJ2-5,TGCAGCGTTGCTAATCTAGCGGGGGAGGAGACCCAGTACTTC,CSVANLAGEETQYF
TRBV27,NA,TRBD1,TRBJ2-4,TGTGCCAGCAGTTCGTATCCGGGACAGAAGTCAGCTCAGTACTTC,CASSSYPGQKSAQYF
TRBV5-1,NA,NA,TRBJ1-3,TGCGCCAGCAGCTTGGCGGGTTACGGCGGCTCTGGAAACACCATATATTTT,CASSLAGYGGSGNTIYF
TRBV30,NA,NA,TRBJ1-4,TGTGCCTGCCAGCGACAGATTAATGAAAAACTGTTTTTT,CACQRQINEKLFF
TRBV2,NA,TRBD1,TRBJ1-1,TGTGCCAGCAGAGGCCACATAGGACAGGTGAACACTGAAGCTTTCTTT,CASRGHIGQVNTEAFF
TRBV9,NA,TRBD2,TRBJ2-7,TGTGCCAGCAGCCCCCCATTTGGCGGGGGCTCCTACGAGCAGTACTTC,CASSPPFGGGSYEQYF
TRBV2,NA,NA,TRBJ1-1,TGTGCCAGCAGTGAAGCCCTTGAAGCTTTCTTT,CASSEALEAFF
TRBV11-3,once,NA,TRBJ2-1,TGTGCCAGCAGCTCCCCTGTTGACGGGAGCTCCTACAATGAGCAGTTCTTC,CASSSPVDGSSYNEQFF
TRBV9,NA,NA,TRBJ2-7,TGTGCCAGCAGCGTTGGGCCTACGGGAGAGCAGTACTTC,CASSVGPTGEQYF
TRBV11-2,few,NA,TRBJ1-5,TGTGCCAGCAGCTTAGAGCAGGGGAGCAATCAGCCCCAGCATTTT,CASSLEQGSNQPQHF
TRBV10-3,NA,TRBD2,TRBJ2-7,TGTGCCACCGTAGCGGGGAGCTCCTACGAGCAGTACTTC,CATVAGSSYEQYF
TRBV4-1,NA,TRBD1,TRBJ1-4,TGCGCCAGCAGCCAAGGGGACAGGGATAATGAAAAACTGTTTTTT,CASSQGDRDNEKLFF
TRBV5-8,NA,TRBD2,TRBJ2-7,TGTGCCAGCAGCTTGTTTCTCGCGGGGGGGGCCTACGAGCAGTACTTC,CASSLFLAGGAYEQYF
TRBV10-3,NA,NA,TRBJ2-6,TGTGCCATCAGTGAGCCCTCCAGGTCTGGGGCCAACGTCCTGACTTTC,CAISEPSRSGANVLTF
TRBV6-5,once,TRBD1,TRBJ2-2,TGTGCCAGCAGTATGACAGGGATAAGCGGGGAGCTGTTTTTT,CASSMTGISGELFF
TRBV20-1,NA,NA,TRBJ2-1,TGCAGTGCAGACAGGCAGGGTGAGCAGTTCTTC,CSADRQGEQFF
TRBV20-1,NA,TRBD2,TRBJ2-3,TGCAGTGCTAGTTGGCGGGGGGCCCACACCAGCACAGATACGCAGTATTTT,CSASWRGAHTSTDTQYF
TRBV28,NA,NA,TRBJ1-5,TGTGCCAGCAGTGACAGGAATAGCAATCAGCCCCAGCATTTT,CASSDRNSNQPQHF
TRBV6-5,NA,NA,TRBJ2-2,TGTGCCAGCACAAGACTCCGGGGAGACACCGGGGAGCTGTTTTTT,CASTRLRGDTGELFF
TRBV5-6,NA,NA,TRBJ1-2,TGTGCCAGCAGCTTGGTCGCAGGACTTAACTATGGCTACACCTTC,CASSLVAGLNYGYTF
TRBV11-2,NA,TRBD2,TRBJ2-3,TGTGCCAGCAGCTTATTTAGCGGGGGTTACACAGATACGCAGTATTTT,CASSLFSGGYTDTQYF
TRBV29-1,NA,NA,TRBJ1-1,TGCAGCGTTCCCAGGGGCGATACTGAAGCTTTCTTT,CSVPRGDTEAFF
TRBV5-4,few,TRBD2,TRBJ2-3,TGTGCCAGCAGCTTGGGGGGCGGGGGAAGCACAGATACGCAGTATTTT,CASSLGGGGSTDTQYF
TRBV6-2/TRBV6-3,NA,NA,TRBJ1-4,TGTGCCAGCAGTTACTACAGGCCCAGCTCTAATGAAAAACTGTTTTTT,CASSYYRPSSNEKLFF
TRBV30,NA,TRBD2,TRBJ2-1,TGTGCCTGGAGTGGTACTAGCGGGGGGGCAGGTGAGCAGTTCTTC,CAWSGTSGGAGEQFF
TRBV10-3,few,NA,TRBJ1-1,TGTGCCATCAGTGAGAAAGGGACTGGAAACACTGAAGCTTTCTTT,CAISEKGTGNTEAFF
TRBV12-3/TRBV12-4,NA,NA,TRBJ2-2,TGTGCCAGCAGAACCAGTCGGAGCGGGGAGCTGTTTTTT,CASRTSRSGELFF
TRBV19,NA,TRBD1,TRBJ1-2,TGTGCCAGTAGGCGACAGGGGGCTTTCTATGGCTACACCTTC,CASRRQGAFYGYTF
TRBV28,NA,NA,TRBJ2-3,TGTGCCGGGCAAGTCAGGGGGGCAGATACGCAGTATTTT,CAGQVRGADTQYF
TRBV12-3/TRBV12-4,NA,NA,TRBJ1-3,TGTGCCAGCAGTCGCGACTCTGGAAACACCATATATTTT,CASSRDSGNTIYF
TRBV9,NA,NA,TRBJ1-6,TGTGCCAGCGGTCTTTCTGGCTCACCCCTCCACTTT,CASGLSGSPLHF
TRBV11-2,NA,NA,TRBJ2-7,TGTGCCAGCAGCTTAGGTGGGGGGGCCGCTTACGAGCAGTACTTC,CASSLGGGAAYEQYF
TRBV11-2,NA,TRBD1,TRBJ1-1,TGTGCCAGCAGCTTTACCGGGACAGGGGGGTCGAACACTGAAGCTTTCTTT,CASSFTGTGGSNTEAFF
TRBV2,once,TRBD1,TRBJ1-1,TGTGCCAGCAGTGAGGTGCAGGGGGCGGATGAAGCTTTCTTT,CASSEVQGADEAFF
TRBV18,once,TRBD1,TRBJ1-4,TGTGCCAGCTCACCTAGACAGGGCGCTACTGAAAAACTGTTTTTT,CASSPRQGATEKLFF
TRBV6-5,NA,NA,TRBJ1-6,TGTGCCAGCAGTTACCAGGGGTTGGATTCACCCCTCCACTTT,CASSYQGLDSPLHF
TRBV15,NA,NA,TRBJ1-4,TGTGCCACCAGCAGACCACAGGGTTTTGAAAAACTGTTTTTT,CATSRPQGFEKLFF
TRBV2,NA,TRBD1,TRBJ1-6,TGTGCCAGTAGGACAGGGCCGAGCTCCTATAATTCACCCCTCCACTTT,CASRTGPSSYNSPLHF
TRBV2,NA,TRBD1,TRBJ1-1,TGTGCCAGCAGTAAGGGGACAGGGCCTTTGAACACTGAAGCTTTCTTT,CASSKGTGPLNTEAFF
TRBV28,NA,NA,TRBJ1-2,TGTGCCAGCAGTTGGGGAACAGGGTCCTATGGCTACACCTTC,CASSWGTGSYGYTF
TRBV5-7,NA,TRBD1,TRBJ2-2,TGTGCCAGCAGCTTACGGGACAGGGATGCCGGGGAGCTGTTTTTT,CASSLRDRDAGELFF
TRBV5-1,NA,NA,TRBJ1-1,TGCGCCAGCAGCTTGGGGGGTGACAGTTCAAAGGCTTTCTTT,CASSLGGDSSKAFF
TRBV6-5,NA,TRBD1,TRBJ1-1,TGTGCCAGCAGGGGACAGGGGGACACTGAAGCTTTCTTT,CASRGQGDTEAFF
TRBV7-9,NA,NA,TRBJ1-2,TGTGCCAGCAGTAGTCAGCGGGGTCAGGATGGCTACACCTTC,CASSSQRGQDGYTF
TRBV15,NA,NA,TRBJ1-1,TGTGCCACCATCAAGTCGGGGGGCCTGGGGAACACTGAAGCTTTCTTT,CATIKSGGLGNTEAFF
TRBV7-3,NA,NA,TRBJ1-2,TGTGCCAGCAGCCCAGGCGGGCTCCTACCCTATGGCTACACCTTC,CASSPGGLLPYGYTF
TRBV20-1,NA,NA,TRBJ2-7,TGCAGTGCTAGCGGGGTCGAGCAGTACTTC,CSASGVEQYF
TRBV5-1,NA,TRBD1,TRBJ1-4,TGCGCCAGCAGCTCAACAGGGGATGATGAAAAACTGTTTTTT,CASSSTGDDEKLFF
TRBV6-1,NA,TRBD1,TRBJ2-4,TGTGCCAGCAGTGAATACGACAGGGTTATAAACATTCAGTACTTC,CASSEYDRVINIQYF